This T cell receptor beta chain was identified during a study of T-cell reconstitution after alpha-beta-depleted transplantation in children. Library preparation (for TCRbeta) was performed with unique molecular identifiers. Via MiXCR, TCRdb re-called the PCR reads, giving one row per CDR3 protein. The table includes 490,000 or so distinct CDR3 sequences, around 12% detected once. Germline lookup yields CDR1 KGHDR and CDR2 SFDVKD. The CDR3 has 14 amino acids. Trimming took 7 bases from V and 8 from J, leaving 17 bases between them. Sequencing was performed on PBMCs from the stem cell graft donor, taken from the stem cell graft. V gene TRBV24-1 combines with J gene TRBJ2-1, with D hard to call. This sequence originates from a human donor who donated a stem cell graft to a child with combined immunodeficiency. The CDR3 loop is CATSPGLMVHEQFF. The CDR3 DNA sequence: TGTGCCACCAGCCCCGGCTTAATGGTGCATGAGCAGTTCTTC.